Below are 32 T cell receptor beta chains sequenced from a single sample in a study of OX40 agonist ivuxolimab in advanced cancers. Using immunoSEQ multiplex PCR, the repertoire was profiled, and TCRdb retains in-frame clones only, with some absent. Among 100,000 to 150,000 clones listed, around 93% were seen once. The source was CD4+ or CD8+ T cells sorted from blood, collected in a trial of the OX40 agonist ivuxolimab. These receptor sequences come from an adult with an advanced solid tumor such as melanoma, head and neck, liver or kidney cancer.

The chain links TRBV19 to TRBJ1-1; 8 bases fit TRBD1. Trimming took 1 base from V and 4 from J; bases not matched to a gene: 5. The CDR3 consists of 15 residues. Germline V gives CDR1 LNHDA, CDR2 SQIVND (reference sequence). The CDR3 DNA sequence: TGTGCCAGTAGTATAGGGGGCAGGGGGCGCACTGAAGCTTTCTTT. It encodes CASSIGGRGRTEAFF.

In this sample, this clone turned up once. This sequence joins TRBV27 and TRBJ2-7; the match to TRBD2 covers 13 bases. The trim removed 5 bases at V and 7 bases at J, leaving 5 bases unmatched. CDR3 length: 14 residues. In germline, CDR1 is MNHEY, CDR2 SMNVEV (reference sequence). In nucleotides, the CDR3 is TGTGCCAGCAGTCCCGGACTAGCGGGAGAGGAGCAGTACTTC. It codes for CASSPGLAGEEQYF.

This rearrangement joins TRBV6-5 to TRBJ1-1; D not certain. The germline V gene has CDR1 MNHEY and CDR2 SVGAGI. Trimming took 0 bases from V and 0 from J, leaving 8 bases between them. The CDR3 contains 15 residues. Here the CDR3 reads CASSYSQSMNTEAFF. The CDR3 region has the DNA TGTGCCAGCAGTTACTCCCAGAGCATGAACACTGAAGCTTTCTTT.

The chain couples TRBV19 to TRBJ2-5; D is possibly TRBD1 (6 bases). The CDR3 contains 13 residues. Looked up from germline, CDR1 is LNHDA and CDR2 is SQIVND (reference sequence). Trimming shortened V by 5 bases and J by 4 bases, and 11 bases separated the two germline ends. The CDR3 is CASSFGQTETQYF. CDR3 DNA sequence: TGTGCCAGTAGTTTCGGACAGACAGAGACCCAGTACTTC.

The V and J genes are TRBV28 and TRBJ1-5; D is perhaps TRBD1 (5 bases). The CDR3 is 12 residues long. Germline V gene data show CDR1 as MDHEN and CDR2 as SYDVKM. The V end was cut by 3 bases, the J end by 7 bases, with 7 bases between. The CDR3 DNA reads TGTGCCAGCAGTTTTGGGGGACAGCCCCAGCATTTT. Its protein product is CASSFGGQPQHF.

This clone was seen just once. The V gene is TRBV18, the J gene TRBJ2-2; 8 bases are shared with TRBD1. Germline trimming cut 2 bases from V and 6 bases from J; bases unmatched to any gene: 11. Germline V gene data show CDR1 as KGHSH and CDR2 as LQKENI. This CDR3 has 17 amino acids. Written as DNA, the CDR3 is TGTGCCAGCTCACCAAGGGCAGGGGGCGCGAGTCCCGGGGAGCTGTTTTTT. Translated: CASSPRAGGASPGELFF. The whole variable domain, filled in from reference TRBV18 and TRBJ2-2, reads NAGVMQNPRHLVRRRGQEARLRCSPMKGHSHVYWYRQLPEEGLKFMVYLQKENIIDESGMPKERFSAEFPKEGPSILRIQQVVRGDSAAYFCASSPRAGGASPGELFFGEGSRLTVL.

The chain employs TRBV18 and TRBJ2-7; 11 bases are a match to TRBD1. Trimming cost V 4 bases and J 6 bases; bases outside gene matches: 17. Germline CDR1 is KGHSH and CDR2 is LQKENI. This CDR3 has 18 residues. CDR3 DNA: TGTGCCAGCTCACAAGGACGGTCCGGGACAGGGGGATTGCGCGAGCAGTACTTC. This translates into CASSQGRSGTGGLREQYF. Using reference TRBV18 and TRBJ2-7 for the parts outside the CDR3, the full variable domain is NAGVMQNPRHLVRRRGQEARLRCSPMKGHSHVYWYRQLPEEGLKFMVYLQKENIIDESGMPKERFSAEFPKEGPSILRIQQVVRGDSAAYFCASSQGRSGTGGLREQYFGPGTRLTVT.

This chain joins TRBV7-3 and TRBJ2-3; 14 nucleotides line up with TRBD2. J gave up 2 bases and V 6 bases, and 4 bases lay outside the gene matches. Germline V gene sequence: CDR1 SGHTA, CDR2 FQGTGA. There are 16 residues in the CDR3. CDR3: CASSRLAGGDTDTQYF. The CDR3 bases are TGTGCCAGCAGTCGACTAGCGGGAGGGGACACAGATACGCAGTATTTT.

This chain joins TRBV10-3 and TRBJ1-1; 8 nucleotides agree with TRBD1. V lost 2 bases to trimming and J lost 3 bases; unmatched junction nucleotides: 2. CDR3 size: 14 residues. From germline, CDR1 is ENHRY and CDR2 SYGVKD. The CDR3 reads CAISEDRGDTEAFF. CDR3 in DNA: TGTGCCATCAGTGAGGACAGGGGCGACACTGAAGCTTTCTTT.

The chain joins TRBV5-5 to TRBJ1-1; D might be TRBD1 (5 bases). The V end lost 1 base, the J end lost 1 base, and 11 bases lay between the germline ends. This CDR3 is 15 amino acids long. Germline CDR1 reads SGHKS; CDR2 reads YYEKEE (reference sequence). The CDR3 sequence is CASSLLGPQNTEAFF. CDR3 bases: TGTGCCAGCAGCTTGCTGGGGCCCCAGAACACTGAAGCTTTCTTT.

The V gene is TRBV6-6, the J gene TRBJ2-7, with 7 bases fitting TRBD1. V was pared by 7 bases and J by 4 bases, with 10 bases of the junction left unmatched. CDR3 length equals 14 residues. Germline V CDR1 and CDR2: MNHNY, SVGAGI (reference sequence). DNA for the CDR3: TGTGCCAGCACCAGGGGGACAGAGTCTTACGAGCAGTACTTC. Translating gives CASTRGTESYEQYF.

The genes are TRBV23-1 and TRBJ2-7, with D perhaps matching TRBD1 or TRBD2 (5 bases each). TRBV23-1 is flagged as an ORF with uncertain function. V was pared by 4 bases and J by 5 bases, with 12 bases between. This CDR3 is 13 amino acids long. As DNA, the CDR3 is TGCGCCAGCAGTCCGGGCAGGGAGAACGAGCAGTACTTC. This codes for CASSPGRENEQYF.

The chain links TRBV7-3 to TRBJ2-1; 12 nucleotides line up with TRBD2. From germline, CDR1 is SGHTA and CDR2 FQGTGA. V lost 6 bases, J lost 9 bases, and 9 bases stayed unmatched. The CDR3 loop spans 15 amino acids. In DNA, the CDR3 is TGTGCCAGCAGTTTTACCGGACTAGCGGGAACTGAGCAGTTCTTC. It translates to CASSFTGLAGTEQFF.

The J gene is TRBJ2-7, the V gene TRBV15; no firm D call. V was trimmed by 0 bases and J by 0 bases, leaving 9 bases between them. Germline CDR1 and CDR2: LNHNV and YYDKDF (reference sequence). CDR3 length: 15 amino acids. The chain's CDR3 is CATSRDGLSSYEQYF. The CDR3 DNA sequence: TGTGCCACCAGCAGAGATGGGCTTTCCTCCTACGAGCAGTACTTC.

This chain links TRBV18 with TRBJ2-5, with a possible D match to TRBD1 (5 bases). CDR1 and CDR2 (germline): KGHSH, LQKENI. The CDR3 is 13 residues long. The V end was cut by 1 base, the J end by 5 bases, with 8 bases between. The CDR3 region is CASSPQGLETQYF. Here the CDR3 DNA reads TGTGCCAGCTCACCACAGGGGTTGGAGACCCAGTACTTC.

The chain has TRBV28 and TRBJ2-1; 7 bases align to TRBD1. This CDR3 is built from 13 residues. CDR1 is MDHEN and CDR2 is SYDVKM in the germline V gene. The CDR3 nucleotides read TGTGTCTCCGGGACAGCTACTTACAATGAGCAGTTCTTC. Amino acid sequence: CVSGTATYNEQFF.

This chain uses TRBV19 with TRBJ2-2, with D possibly matching TRBD2 (5 bases). The CDR3 is 15 amino acids. Germline loops: CDR1 LNHDA, CDR2 SQIVND (reference sequence). Trimming pared 3 bases from V and 3 bases from J, leaving 11 bases between. The CDR3, as DNA: TGTGCCAGTAGTATTACGGGAATTGACACCGGGGAGCTGTTTTTT. It translates to CASSITGIDTGELFF. Together with reference TRBV19 and TRBJ2-2, the CDR3 gives the full variable domain: DGGITQSPKYLFRKEGQNVTLSCEQNLNHDAMYWYRQDPGQGLRLIYYSQIVNDFQKGDIAEGYSVSREKKESFPLTVTSAQKNPTAFYLCASSITGIDTGELFFGEGSRLTVL.

J is TRBJ2-6 and V is TRBV9, with TRBD1 as a possible D gene (6 bases). Germline V lookup: CDR1 SGDLS, CDR2 YYNGEE. The V end lost 4 bases, the J end lost 2 bases, and 10 bases lay between the germline ends. This CDR3 is built from 15 residues. This CDR3 is CASSLRTAGANVLTF. CDR3 in DNA: TGTGCCAGCAGCCTTCGGACAGCTGGGGCCAACGTCCTGACTTTC.

The chain uses TRBV27 and TRBJ2-7; TRBD2 aligns across 10 bases. Trimming took 5 bases from V and 5 from J; bases not matched to a gene: 12. The length of the CDR3 is 16 residues. Germline CDR1 and CDR2: MNHEY and SMNVEV (reference sequence). CDR3 DNA: TGTGCCAGCAGTCCCATCCTAGCTAGCGGGAGCCACGAGCAGTACTTC. Its protein is CASSPILASGSHEQYF.

The chain carries TRBV5-1 and TRBJ2-5; possibly TRBD2 for D (5 bases). The CDR3 has 14 residues. Trimming removed 4 bases at V and 4 bases at J, with 14 bases between. The V gene's germline CDR1 is SGHRS and CDR2 YFSETQ. The CDR3 coding sequence is TGCGCCAGCAGCGCCTCTTCGGGGAGAGAGACCCAGTACTTC. As protein: CASSASSGRETQYF.

V is TRBV13 and J is TRBJ2-1, with 13 bases identical to TRBD2. V dropped 4 bases and J dropped 2; count of bases not matched to a gene: 2. Germline V CDR1 and CDR2: PRHDT, FYEKMQ (reference sequence). CDR3 length: 16 amino acids. The CDR3 DNA reads TGTGCCAGCAGCTGGGGGACTAGCGGGACCTACAATGAGCAGTTCTTC. Protein product: CASSWGTSGTYNEQFF.

On this clone itself: This CDR3 is also generated by other DNA sequences in the sample. V usage is TRBV7-9 and J usage is TRBJ2-3, with 8 bases lining up with TRBD2. Trimming removed 5 bases from V and 2 bases from J; junction bases left unmatched: 9. Germline CDR1 is SEHNR and CDR2 is FQNEAQ (reference sequence). The CDR3 has 16 amino acids. The CDR3 is CASSPRGSGATDTQYF. CDR3 sequence (DNA): TGTGCCAGCAGCCCCAGGGGTAGCGGGGCCACAGATACGCAGTATTTT.

The rearrangement uses TRBV27 and TRBJ1-1; D remains unclear. Trimming cost V 4 bases and J 0 bases, with 6 bases left between them. CDR1 and CDR2 (germline): MNHEY, SMNVEV (reference sequence). This CDR3 is 13 amino acids long. The CDR3 spells CASSSPLNTEAFF. The CDR3 DNA reads as TGTGCCAGCAGTTCTCCCTTGAACACTGAAGCTTTCTTT.

The chain has TRBV6-1 and TRBJ1-1; 9 bases line up with TRBD1. Germline CDR1 reads MNHNS; CDR2 reads SASEGT. V dropped 5 bases and J dropped 4; count of bases not matched to a gene: 5. This CDR3 spans 14 amino acids. Here the CDR3 DNA reads TGTGCCAGCAGTAATGACAGGGGGACCACTGAAGCTTTCTTT. Translating gives CASSNDRGTTEAFF.

The J gene is TRBJ2-1, the V gene TRBV2; D gene ambiguous. Germline CDR1 and CDR2: SNHLY and FYNNEI. The CDR3 runs to 13 residues. Trimming removed 4 bases at V and 4 bases at J, with 8 bases between. CDR3 DNA sequence: TGTGCCAGCAGTGCTGACCGATACAATGAGCAGTTCTTC. As protein: CASSADRYNEQFF.

V gene TRBV6-1 combines with J gene TRBJ2-7; either TRBD1 or TRBD2 may supply D (5 bases each). The CDR3 sequence is 12 residues long. Trimming shortened V by 8 bases and J by 0 bases, and 8 bases separated the two germline ends. CDR1 and CDR2 from the germline V gene are MNHNS and SASEGT. This CDR3 reads CASEGISYEQYF. Written as DNA, the CDR3 is TGTGCCAGCGAGGGGATCTCCTACGAGCAGTACTTC.

V and J are TRBV5-6 and TRBJ2-3; no clear D. The germline V gene encodes CDR1 SGHDT and CDR2 YYEEEE. Deletions cut 4 bases from V and 5 bases from J, with 5 bases between. The CDR3 loop spans 11 amino acids. The CDR3, as DNA: TGTGCCAGCAGCCTGGGAGATACGCAGTATTTT. It yields the protein CASSLGDTQYF. The full variable domain, rest sourced from reference TRBV5-6 and TRBJ2-3, is DAGVTQSPTHLIKTRGQQVTLRCSPKSGHDTVSWYQQALGQGPQFIFQYYEEEERQRGNFPDRFSGHQFPNYSSELNVNALLLGDSALYLCASSLGDTQYFGPGTRLTVL.

This chain connects TRBV5-1 to TRBJ1-5, with 7 bases fitting TRBD1. J was trimmed by 9 bases and V by 0 bases; bases with no gene match: 9. CDR1 and CDR2 (germline): SGHRS, YFSETQ. The CDR3 length is 15 residues. CDR3 DNA sequence: TGCGCCAGCAGCTTGGACGGACAGGTAAATAGGCCCCAGCATTTT. It codes for CASSLDGQVNRPQHF.

CDR3 sequence (DNA): TGTGCCAGCAGGGACAGAGCGTACCAAGAGACCCAGTACTTC. Translating it yields CASRDRAYQETQYF. The chain links TRBV10-3 to TRBJ2-5; TRBD1 aligns across 7 bases. V lost 10 bases and J lost 0; bases outside the gene matches: 8. Per germline, CDR1 ENHRY and CDR2 SYGVKD. This CDR3 has 14 amino acids.

The chain uses TRBV9 and TRBJ2-7; 13 nucleotides line up with TRBD2. CDR1 and CDR2 (germline): SGDLS, YYNGEE. This CDR3 is 16 amino acids long. V lost 4 bases to trimming and J lost 3 bases; unmatched junction nucleotides: 7. CDR3 in DNA: TGTGCCAGCAGCATCGGGACTAGCGGGACGTACTACGAGCAGTACTTC. It yields the protein CASSIGTSGTYYEQYF.

The genes are TRBV28 and TRBJ2-5, with 12 positions matching TRBD2. J was trimmed by 5 bases and V by 3 bases; bases with no gene match: 10. Germline V gene sequence: CDR1 MDHEN, CDR2 SYDVKM. This CDR3 has 17 amino acids. The chain's CDR3 is CASSFGLAGGPGETQYF. CDR3 bases: TGTGCCAGCAGTTTTGGGCTAGCGGGAGGGCCGGGTGAGACCCAGTACTTC.

The chain couples TRBV28 to TRBJ2-3; D might be TRBD2 (5 bases). From germline, CDR1 is MDHEN and CDR2 SYDVKM. The CDR3 has 13 residues. V was clipped by 3 bases and J by 4 bases, with 8 bases between them. DNA for the CDR3: TGTGCCAGCAGTTTTGCTAGCCCAGATACGCAGTATTTT. Translation gives CASSFASPDTQYF.